This T cell receptor (beta chain) was identified during a study of blood T cell repertoires in COVID-19. Germline V gives CDR1 SQVTM, CDR2 ANQGSEA. V shed 4 bases and J shed 8 bases, with 5 bases lying between them. The CDR3 is 9 amino acids. Using immunoSEQ multiplex PCR, the repertoire was profiled, and TCRdb retains in-frame clones only, with some absent. The sample includes 120,000 or so clones, more than 75% seen only once; the top ten take 1.5%. Material: peripheral blood. The chain carries TRBV29-1 and TRBJ1-2, with D hard to call. This TCR was sampled from a human donor in a cohort sampled during active COVID-19. DNA for the CDR3: TGCAGCGTTGGGGAGGGCTACACCTTC. Its translation is CSVGEGYTF.